This entry is about one T cell receptor (beta chain). This entry is derived from a study of T-cell memory formation after mild COVID-19. Overall study context: TCR clusters were mostly confined to one donor each.

Germline V gene data show CDR1 as SGHRS and CDR2 as YFSETQ. This CDR3 region has 14 residues. Deletions cut 0 bases from V and 0 bases from J, with 7 bases between. MiXCR, applied by TCRdb to the 5' RACE reads, yields one record per CDR3 protein. There are 250,000 to 300,000 distinct CDR3 sequences in the sample; 15% to 20% occur only once, and around 23% lies in the top ten. The sequence came from a man between 18 and 35 years old who had mild COVID-19 (a few samples of this study predate the infection). Cell type and time point are not known. The specimen sequenced was PBMCs or a T cell subset sorted from them (not recorded which). This chain uses TRBV5-1 with TRBJ2-7; D is possibly TRBD1 (6 bases). The CDR3 reads CASSLGTDSYEQYF. DNA of the CDR3: TGCGCCAGCAGCTTGGGGACAGACTCCTACGAGCAGTACTTC.